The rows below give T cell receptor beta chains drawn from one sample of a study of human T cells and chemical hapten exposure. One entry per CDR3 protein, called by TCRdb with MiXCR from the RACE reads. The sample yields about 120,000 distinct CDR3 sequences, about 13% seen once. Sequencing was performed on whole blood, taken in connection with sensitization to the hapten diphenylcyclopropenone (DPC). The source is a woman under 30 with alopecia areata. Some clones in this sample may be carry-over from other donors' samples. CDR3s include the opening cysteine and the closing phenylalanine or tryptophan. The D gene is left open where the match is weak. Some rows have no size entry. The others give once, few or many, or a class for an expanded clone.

CDR3: CAWRQTGYGYTF
DNA: TGTGCCTGGAGACAGACAGGCTATGGCTACACCTTC
D: NA
size: few
J: TRBJ1-2
V: TRBV30

CDR3: CSARLRDRGHYEQYF
DNA: TGCAGTGCTAGACTCCGGGACAGGGGACACTACGAGCAGTACTTC
D: TRBD1
size: few
J: TRBJ2-7
V: TRBV20-1

CDR3: CASSGQGETQYF
DNA: TGTGCCAGCTCCGGGCAAGGAGAGACCCAGTACTTC
D: NA
size: NA
J: TRBJ2-5
V: TRBV18

CDR3: CASSPLYRNDRAGTEAFF
DNA: TGTGCCAGCTCACCCCTTTATAGAAATGACAGGGCGGGAACTGAAGCTTTCTTT
D: TRBD1
size: NA
J: TRBJ1-1
V: TRBV18

CDR3: CASSGGQGAFSGANVLTF
DNA: TGTGCCAGCAGCGGGGGACAGGGGGCGTTCTCTGGGGCCAACGTCCTGACTTTC
D: TRBD1
size: NA
J: TRBJ2-6
V: TRBV3-1

CDR3: CASSPPAGGRNEQFF
DNA: TGTGCCAGCTCCCCTCCAGCGGGGGGGCGTAATGAGCAGTTCTTC
D: TRBD2
size: few
J: TRBJ2-1
V: TRBV18

CDR3: CASSIGTGGQPQHF
DNA: TGTGCCAGTAGTATTGGGACAGGGGGTCAGCCCCAGCATTTT
D: TRBD1
size: few
J: TRBJ1-5
V: TRBV19

CDR3: CSAGEGGAGSPLHF
DNA: TGCAGTGCTGGCGAGGGGGGGGCTGGTTCACCCCTCCACTTT
D: NA
size: few
J: TRBJ1-6
V: TRBV20-1

CDR3: CASSMPIGTGANRSQHF
DNA: TGTGCCAGTAGCATGCCAATCGGGACAGGGGCTAATCGGTCCCAGCATTTT
D: TRBD1
size: few
J: TRBJ1-5
V: TRBV19

CDR3: CASSPGQGQKGYTF
DNA: TGTGCCAGCAGCCCGGGACAGGGCCAGAAAGGCTACACCTTC
D: TRBD1
size: NA
J: TRBJ1-2
V: TRBV28

CDR3: CASSYSSAGEAFF
DNA: TGTGCCAGCAGTTACTCGTCCGCGGGTGAAGCTTTCTTT
D: NA
size: few
J: TRBJ1-1
V: TRBV6-5

CDR3: CASSFTTGADTQYF
DNA: TGTGCCAGCAGCTTCACTACAGGGGCAGATACGCAGTATTTT
D: TRBD1
size: NA
J: TRBJ2-3
V: TRBV7-2

CDR3: CASSQEVTSYGYTF
DNA: TGCGCCAGCAGCCAAGAGGTGACAAGCTATGGCTACACCTTC
D: NA
size: NA
J: TRBJ1-2
V: TRBV4-3

CDR3: CASSVGQGYHEQYF
DNA: TGTGCCAGCAGCGTGGGACAGGGGTACCACGAGCAGTACTTC
D: TRBD1
size: NA
J: TRBJ2-7
V: TRBV5-8

CDR3: CASRFDRASSYEQYF
DNA: TGTGCCAGCAGATTCGACAGGGCGTCCTCCTACGAGCAGTACTTC
D: TRBD1
size: many
J: TRBJ2-7
V: TRBV5-4

CDR3: CASTADRSNSPLHF
DNA: TGTGCAAGCACCGCGGACAGGTCTAATTCACCCCTCCACTTT
D: TRBD1
size: NA
J: TRBJ1-6
V: TRBV12-3/TRBV12-4

CDR3: CASSLGGVGEQYF
DNA: TGTGCCAGCAGCTTAGGCGGGGTTGGCGAGCAGTACTTC
D: NA
size: NA
J: TRBJ2-7
V: TRBV11-2

CDR3: CASRRWTGDSTDTQYF
DNA: TGTGCCAGCAGGCGCTGGACAGGGGATAGCACAGATACGCAGTATTTT
D: TRBD1
size: NA
J: TRBJ2-3
V: TRBV6-1

CDR3: CSARPTSGGVYNEQFF
DNA: TGCAGTGCTCGACCGACTAGCGGGGGAGTCTACAATGAGCAGTTCTTC
D: TRBD2
size: few
J: TRBJ2-1
V: TRBV20-1

CDR3: CASSEAKEGPVDTQYF
DNA: TGTGCCAGCAGTGAAGCTAAGGAGGGGCCGGTAGATACGCAGTATTTT
D: NA
size: few
J: TRBJ2-3
V: TRBV6-1

CDR3: CASSLTGTVQETQYF
DNA: TGCGCCAGCAGTCTGACCGGGACCGTTCAAGAGACCCAGTACTTC
D: NA
size: NA
J: TRBJ2-5
V: TRBV10-2

CDR3: CASSYEGVGTEAFF
DNA: TGTGCCAGCAGTTACGAGGGCGTGGGCACTGAAGCTTTCTTT
D: NA
size: few
J: TRBJ1-1
V: TRBV6-5

CDR3: CASSIGRGFSYEQYF
DNA: TGTGCCAGTAGTATCGGCAGGGGCTTTTCCTACGAGCAGTACTTC
D: NA
size: few
J: TRBJ2-7
V: TRBV19

CDR3: CASSWTSFSEQFF
DNA: TGTGCCAGCAGCTGGACTAGCTTCTCTGAGCAGTTCTTC
D: TRBD2
size: NA
J: TRBJ2-1
V: TRBV6-2/TRBV6-3

CDR3: CAISESAIYEQYF
DNA: TGTGCCATCAGTGAGTCGGCAATTTACGAGCAGTACTTC
D: NA
size: many
J: TRBJ2-7
V: TRBV10-3

CDR3: CASSLGWGRASDTQYF
DNA: TGTGCCAGCAGCTTAGGCTGGGGACGAGCGTCAGATACGCAGTATTTT
D: NA
size: NA
J: TRBJ2-3
V: TRBV11-2

CDR3: CSARDPWGDPYEQYF
DNA: TGCAGTGCTAGAGACCCCTGGGGGGACCCCTACGAGCAGTACTTC
D: NA
size: few
J: TRBJ2-7
V: TRBV20-1

CDR3: CASSLGRRRPLQETQYF
DNA: TGTGCCAGCAGCTTGGGGCGCCGGAGGCCCCTCCAAGAGACCCAGTACTTC
D: NA
size: NA
J: TRBJ2-5
V: TRBV5-6

CDR3: CASSLPTGSPLHF
DNA: TGTGCCAGCAGCTTGCCCACCGGTTCACCCCTCCACTTT
D: NA
size: NA
J: TRBJ1-6
V: TRBV5-6

CDR3: CSAPRQVDEQYF
DNA: TGCAGTGCTCCGCGACAGGTGGACGAGCAGTACTTC
D: NA
size: many
J: TRBJ2-7
V: TRBV20-1

CDR3: CASSPPPGQGRDGYTF
DNA: TGTGCCAGCTCACCACCTCCGGGACAGGGCCGGGATGGCTACACCTTC
D: TRBD1
size: few
J: TRBJ1-2
V: TRBV18

CDR3: CASSPRESGTDTQYF
DNA: TGTGCCAGCTCACCAAGGGAATCGGGCACAGATACGCAGTATTTT
D: NA
size: NA
J: TRBJ2-3
V: TRBV18

CDR3: CASSLALNTGELFF
DNA: TGTGCCAGCAGCTTAGCGTTGAACACCGGGGAGCTGTTTTTT
D: NA
size: many
J: TRBJ2-2
V: TRBV7-9

CDR3: CASSQDKEAGAAYNEQFF
DNA: TGCGCCAGCAGCCAAGATAAAGAAGCGGGGGCGGCTTACAATGAGCAGTTCTTC
D: TRBD2
size: NA
J: TRBJ2-1
V: TRBV4-3

CDR3: CASSLTGGGQAEAFF
DNA: TGCGCCAGCAGCTTGACAGGGGGCGGGCAGGCTGAAGCTTTCTTT
D: TRBD1
size: many
J: TRBJ1-1
V: TRBV5-1

CDR3: CASSWDRGYGYTF
DNA: TGTGCCAGCAGCTGGGACAGGGGGTATGGCTACACCTTC
D: TRBD1
size: many
J: TRBJ1-2
V: TRBV7-8

CDR3: CASSLRAGGTEAFF
DNA: TGTGCCAGCAGCCTTCGAGCAGGGGGCACTGAAGCTTTCTTT
D: TRBD1
size: many
J: TRBJ1-1
V: TRBV14

CDR3: CSASSTGAGDWSEAFF
DNA: TGCAGTGCTAGTTCAACGGGGGCAGGGGATTGGAGTGAAGCTTTCTTT
D: NA
size: few
J: TRBJ1-1
V: TRBV20-1

CDR3: CASSLTLMGYTF
DNA: TGTGCCAGCAGCCTGACCCTAATGGGCTACACCTTC
D: NA
size: NA
J: TRBJ1-2
V: TRBV7-2

CDR3: CASTSIGTGGAGGYTF
DNA: TGTGCCAGCACCTCGATCGGGACAGGGGGCGCAGGCGGCTACACCTTC
D: TRBD1
size: many
J: TRBJ1-2
V: TRBV27

CDR3: CASSQDLQSLNSPLHF
DNA: TGTGCCAGCAGCCAAGATCTTCAGTCCCTTAATTCACCCCTCCACTTT
D: NA
size: NA
J: TRBJ1-6
V: TRBV14

CDR3: CASSSDRSGSYNEQFF
DNA: TGTGCCAGCAGCAGCGACAGGTCCGGCTCCTACAATGAGCAGTTCTTC
D: NA
size: few
J: TRBJ2-1
V: TRBV7-2

CDR3: CASNPVGTLHGYTF
DNA: TGTGCCAGCAACCCGGTAGGGACCCTCCATGGCTACACCTTC
D: NA
size: few
J: TRBJ1-2
V: TRBV5-4

CDR3: CASRAAGHSSQPQHF
DNA: TGTGCCAGCAGGGCGGCCGGGCATAGCAGTCAGCCCCAGCATTTT
D: NA
size: NA
J: TRBJ1-5
V: TRBV12-3/TRBV12-4

CDR3: CSVTSARWAFF
DNA: TGCAGCGTTACCTCGGCCCGTTGGGCTTTCTTT
D: NA
size: many
J: TRBJ1-1
V: TRBV29-1

CDR3: CASSLDSGTGSEKLFF
DNA: TGCGCCAGCAGTCTAGATTCCGGGACAGGGAGTGAAAAACTGTTTTTT
D: TRBD1
size: NA
J: TRBJ1-4
V: TRBV4-3

CDR3: CASSRSVSNQPQHF
DNA: TGTGCCAGCAGCCGAAGCGTTAGCAATCAGCCCCAGCATTTT
D: NA
size: many
J: TRBJ1-5
V: TRBV6-2/TRBV6-3

CDR3: CAWSPGTSLLGYGYTF
DNA: TGTGCCTGGAGTCCCGGGACCTCCCTCTTGGGCTATGGCTACACCTTC
D: NA
size: few
J: TRBJ1-2
V: TRBV30

CDR3: CASSPSRTSGGNNEQFF
DNA: TGTGCCAGCAGCCCCTCGAGGACTAGCGGGGGAAACAATGAGCAGTTCTTC
D: TRBD2
size: NA
J: TRBJ2-1
V: TRBV11-2

CDR3: CASSAQDDWNEQFF
DNA: TGTGCCAGCAGTGCGCAGGACGACTGGAATGAGCAGTTCTTC
D: NA
size: few
J: TRBJ2-1
V: TRBV6-1

CDR3: CASSTSGTESEKLFF
DNA: TGTGCCAGCAGCACCTCCGGGACAGAAAGTGAAAAACTGTTTTTT
D: TRBD1
size: NA
J: TRBJ1-4
V: TRBV7-9

CDR3: CASSLNWGDTQYF
DNA: TGTGCCAGCAGCCTGAACTGGGGAGATACGCAGTATTTT
D: NA
size: few
J: TRBJ2-3
V: TRBV14

CDR3: CASSVGRTAVYEQYF
DNA: TGTGCCAGCAGCGTAGGCAGGACAGCAGTCTACGAGCAGTACTTC
D: NA
size: NA
J: TRBJ2-7
V: TRBV9

CDR3: CSALSGPNTGELFF
DNA: TGCAGTGCTTTAAGCGGGCCGAACACCGGGGAGCTGTTTTTT
D: NA
size: few
J: TRBJ2-2
V: TRBV20-1